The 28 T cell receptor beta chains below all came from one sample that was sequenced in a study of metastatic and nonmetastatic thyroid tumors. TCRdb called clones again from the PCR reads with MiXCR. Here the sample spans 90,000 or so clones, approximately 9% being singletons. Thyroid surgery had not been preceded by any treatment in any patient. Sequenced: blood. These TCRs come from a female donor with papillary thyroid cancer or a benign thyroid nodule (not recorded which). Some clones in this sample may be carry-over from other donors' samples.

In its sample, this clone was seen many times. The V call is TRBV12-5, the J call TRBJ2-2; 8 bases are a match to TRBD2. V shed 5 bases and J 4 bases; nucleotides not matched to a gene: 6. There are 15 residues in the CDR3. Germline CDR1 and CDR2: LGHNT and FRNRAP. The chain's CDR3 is CASGLGLAATGELFF. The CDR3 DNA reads TGTGCTAGTGGTCTAGGACTAGCAGCCACCGGGGAGCTGTTTTTT.

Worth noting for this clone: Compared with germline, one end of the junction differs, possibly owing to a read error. CDR3 sequence (DNA): TGTGGCAGCAGGCGACAGGGATCCACGAACACTGAAGCTTTCTTT. It is translated as CGSRRQGSTNTEAFF. The chain joins TRBV12-3 or TRBV12-4 to TRBJ1-1; 7 nucleotides match TRBD1. The CDR3 is 15 residues long.

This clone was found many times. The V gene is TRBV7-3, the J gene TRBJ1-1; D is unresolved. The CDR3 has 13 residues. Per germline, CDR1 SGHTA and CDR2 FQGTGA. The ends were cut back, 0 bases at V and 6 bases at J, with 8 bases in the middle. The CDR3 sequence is CASSLTEAAEAFF. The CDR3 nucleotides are TGTGCCAGCAGCTTAACGGAGGCAGCTGAAGCTTTCTTT.

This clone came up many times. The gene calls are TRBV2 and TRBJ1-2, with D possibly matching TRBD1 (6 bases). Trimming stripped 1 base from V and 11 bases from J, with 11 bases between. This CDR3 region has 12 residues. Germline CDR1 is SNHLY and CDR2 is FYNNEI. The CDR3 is CASSEDREDYTF. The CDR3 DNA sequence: TGTGCCAGCAGTGAAGACAGGGAGGATTACACCTTC.

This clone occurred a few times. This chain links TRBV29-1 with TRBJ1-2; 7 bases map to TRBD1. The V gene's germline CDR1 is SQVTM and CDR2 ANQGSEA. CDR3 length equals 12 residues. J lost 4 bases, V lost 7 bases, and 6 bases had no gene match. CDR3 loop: CSASGQRYGYTF. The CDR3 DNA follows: TGCAGCGCCTCGGGACAGCGCTATGGCTACACCTTC.

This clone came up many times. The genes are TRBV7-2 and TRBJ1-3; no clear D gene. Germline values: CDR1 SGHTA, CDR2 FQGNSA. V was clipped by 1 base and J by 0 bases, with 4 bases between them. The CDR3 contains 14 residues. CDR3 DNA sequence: TGTGCCAGCAGCTTAGGGGACTCTGGAAACACCATATATTTT. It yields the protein CASSLGDSGNTIYF.

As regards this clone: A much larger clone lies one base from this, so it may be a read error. The CDR3 coding sequence is TGTGCCACCAAAGGCGAAAACTATTGCTACACCTTC. This gives the protein CATKGENYCYTF. This sequence joins TRBV6-1 and TRBJ1-2; D call uncertain. There are 12 residues in the CDR3. CDR1 is MNHNS, CDR2 SASEGT, per germline.

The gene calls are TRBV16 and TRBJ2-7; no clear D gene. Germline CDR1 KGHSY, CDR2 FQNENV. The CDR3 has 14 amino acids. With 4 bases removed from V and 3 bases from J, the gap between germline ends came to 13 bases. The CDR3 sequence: CASSPAFLGYEQYF. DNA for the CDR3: TGTGCCAGCAGCCCAGCCTTTTTAGGCTACGAGCAGTACTTC.

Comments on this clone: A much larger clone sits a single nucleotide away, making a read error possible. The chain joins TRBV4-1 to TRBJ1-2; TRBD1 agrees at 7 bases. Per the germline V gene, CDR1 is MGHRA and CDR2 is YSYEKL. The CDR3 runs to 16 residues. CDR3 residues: CASGQPRDRSAYGYTF. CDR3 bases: TGCGCCAGCGGCCAGCCTCGGGACAGATCCGCCTATGGCTACACCTTC.

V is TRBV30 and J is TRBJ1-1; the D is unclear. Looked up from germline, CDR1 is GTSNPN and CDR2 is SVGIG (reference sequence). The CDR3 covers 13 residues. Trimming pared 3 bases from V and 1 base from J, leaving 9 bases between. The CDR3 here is CAWRGKGNTEAFF. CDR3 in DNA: TGTGCCTGGAGGGGGAAGGGGAACACTGAAGCTTTCTTT.

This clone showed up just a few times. CDR3 region: CASSEGMSLVDYGYTF. The DNA for the CDR3 is TGTGCCAGCAGCGAGGGGATGTCACTCGTGGACTATGGCTACACCTTC. This sequence joins TRBV6-1 and TRBJ1-2; possible D gene TRBD1, 5 bases. There are 16 residues in the CDR3. The germline V gene encodes CDR1 MNHNS and CDR2 SASEGT. The V end lost 6 bases, the J end lost 3 bases, and 20 bases lay between the germline ends.

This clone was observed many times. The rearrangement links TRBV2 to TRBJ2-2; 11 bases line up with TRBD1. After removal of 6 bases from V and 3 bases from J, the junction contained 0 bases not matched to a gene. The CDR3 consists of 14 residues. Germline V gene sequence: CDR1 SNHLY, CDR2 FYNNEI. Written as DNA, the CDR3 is TGTGCCAGCAGGGGACAGGGGGACACCGGGGAGCTGTTTTTT. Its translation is CASRGQGDTGELFF.

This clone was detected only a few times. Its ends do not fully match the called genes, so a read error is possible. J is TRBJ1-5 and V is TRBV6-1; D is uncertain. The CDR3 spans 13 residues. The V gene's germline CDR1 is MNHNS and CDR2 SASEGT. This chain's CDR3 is CAISLTVREPQHF. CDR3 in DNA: TGTGCCATCAGTCTGACCGTCCGGGAGCCCCAGCATTTT.

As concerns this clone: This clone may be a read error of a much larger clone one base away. The CDR3 nucleotides read TGTGCCAGCAGCCGATTGTTTCCGGGACTGTCAAACTCTGGGGCCAACGTCCTGACTTTC. It yields the protein CASSRLFPGLSNSGANVLTF. The J gene is TRBJ2-6, the V gene TRBV7-6, with D perhaps TRBD2 (6 bases). The CDR3 spans 20 residues. CDR1 SGHVS and CDR2 FNYEAQ come from the germline V gene. V was clipped by 5 bases and J by 0 bases, with 23 bases between them.

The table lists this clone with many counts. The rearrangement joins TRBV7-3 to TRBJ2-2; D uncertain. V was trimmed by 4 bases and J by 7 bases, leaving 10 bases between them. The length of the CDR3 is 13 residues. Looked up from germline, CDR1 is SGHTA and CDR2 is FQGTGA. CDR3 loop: CASSSVPGGELFF. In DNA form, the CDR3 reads TGTGCCAGCAGCTCAGTACCTGGCGGGGAGCTGTTTTTT.

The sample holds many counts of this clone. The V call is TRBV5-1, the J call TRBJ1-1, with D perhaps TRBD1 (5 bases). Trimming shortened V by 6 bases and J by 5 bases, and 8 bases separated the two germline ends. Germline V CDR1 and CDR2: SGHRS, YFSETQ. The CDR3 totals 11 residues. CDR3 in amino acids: CASTGGTEAFF. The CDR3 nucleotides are TGCGCCAGCACCGGGGGGACTGAAGCTTTCTTT.

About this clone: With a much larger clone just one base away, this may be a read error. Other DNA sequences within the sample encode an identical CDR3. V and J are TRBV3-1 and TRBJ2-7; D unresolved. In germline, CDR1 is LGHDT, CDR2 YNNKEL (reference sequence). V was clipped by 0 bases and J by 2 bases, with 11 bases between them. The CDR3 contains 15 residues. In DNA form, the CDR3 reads TGTGCCAGCAGCCAAGATCCGGGTAATGCCTACGAGCAGTACTTC. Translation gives CASSQDPGNAYEQYF.

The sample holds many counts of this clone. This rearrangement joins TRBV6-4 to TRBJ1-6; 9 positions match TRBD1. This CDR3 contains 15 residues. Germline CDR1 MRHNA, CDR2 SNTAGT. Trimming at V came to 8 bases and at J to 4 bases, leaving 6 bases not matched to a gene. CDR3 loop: CASSEDRGYNSPLHF. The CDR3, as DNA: TGTGCCAGCTCGGAGGACAGGGGTTATAATTCACCCCTCCACTTT.

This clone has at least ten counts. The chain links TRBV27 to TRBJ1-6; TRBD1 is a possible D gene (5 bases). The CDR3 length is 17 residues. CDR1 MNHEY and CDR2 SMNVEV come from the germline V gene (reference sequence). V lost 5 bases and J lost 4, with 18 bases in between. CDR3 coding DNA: TGTGCCAGCAGTCCGTTCTTCGGGGCCACTTATAATTCACCCCTCCACTTT. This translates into CASSPFFGATYNSPLHF.

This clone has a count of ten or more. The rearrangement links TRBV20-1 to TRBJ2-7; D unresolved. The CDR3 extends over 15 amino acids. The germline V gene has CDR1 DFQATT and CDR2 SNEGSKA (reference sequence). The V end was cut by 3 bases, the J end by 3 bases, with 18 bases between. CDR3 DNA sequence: TGCAGTGCTAGCAGAGCCGGGCAGCCTAACTACGAGCAGTACTTC. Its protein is CSASRAGQPNYEQYF.

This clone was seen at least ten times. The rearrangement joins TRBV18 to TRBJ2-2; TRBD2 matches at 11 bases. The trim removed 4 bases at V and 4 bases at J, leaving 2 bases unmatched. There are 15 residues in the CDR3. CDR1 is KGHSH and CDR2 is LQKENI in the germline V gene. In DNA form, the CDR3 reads TGTGCCAGCTCACGGGGACTAGCGGCCACCGGGGAGCTGTTTTTT. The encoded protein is CASSRGLAATGELFF.

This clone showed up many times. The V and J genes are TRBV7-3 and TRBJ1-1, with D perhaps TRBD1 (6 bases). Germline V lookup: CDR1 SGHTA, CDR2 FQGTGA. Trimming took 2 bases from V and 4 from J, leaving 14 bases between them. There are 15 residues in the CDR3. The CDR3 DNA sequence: TGTGCCAGCAGCTTAGGCTCGGGGGCGACCACTGAAGCTTTCTTT. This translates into CASSLGSGATTEAFF.

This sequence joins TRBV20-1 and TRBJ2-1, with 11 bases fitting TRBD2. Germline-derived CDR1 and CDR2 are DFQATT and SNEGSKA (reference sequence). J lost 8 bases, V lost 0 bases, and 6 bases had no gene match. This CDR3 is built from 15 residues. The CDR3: CSARDYSGGAYEQFF. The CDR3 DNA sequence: TGCAGTGCTAGAGACTATAGCGGGGGGGCCTATGAGCAGTTCTTC.

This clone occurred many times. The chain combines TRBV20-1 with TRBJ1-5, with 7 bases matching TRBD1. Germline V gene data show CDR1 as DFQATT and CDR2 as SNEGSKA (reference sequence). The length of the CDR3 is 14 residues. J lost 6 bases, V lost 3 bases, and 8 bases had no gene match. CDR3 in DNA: TGCAGTGCTAGTGGTAGGGGGCAGAGTCAGCCCCAGCATTTT. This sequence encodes CSASGRGQSQPQHF.

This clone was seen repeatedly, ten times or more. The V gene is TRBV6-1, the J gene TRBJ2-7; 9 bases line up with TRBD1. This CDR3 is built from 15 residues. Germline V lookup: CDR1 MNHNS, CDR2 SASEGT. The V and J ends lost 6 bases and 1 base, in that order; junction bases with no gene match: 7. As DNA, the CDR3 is TGTGCCAGCAGCCAGGAGACAGGGGGATCCTACGAGCAGTACTTC. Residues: CASSQETGGSYEQYF.

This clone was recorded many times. CDR3 residues: CASRKGLNSPLHF. CDR3 bases: TGTGCCAGCAGGAAGGGGTTAAATTCACCCCTCCACTTT. The gene calls are TRBV2 and TRBJ1-6; possible D gene TRBD1, 5 bases. Germline CDR1 reads SNHLY; CDR2 reads FYNNEI. Deletions cut 6 bases from V and 7 bases from J, with 10 bases between. The CDR3 spans 13 residues. The variable domain in full, with the rest retrieved from reference TRBV2 and TRBJ1-6, is EPEVTQTPSHQVTQMGQEVILRCVPISNHLYFYWYRQILGQKVEFLVSFYNNEISEKSEIFDDQFSVERPDGSNFTLKIRSTKLEDSAMYFCASRKGLNSPLHFGNGTRLTVT.

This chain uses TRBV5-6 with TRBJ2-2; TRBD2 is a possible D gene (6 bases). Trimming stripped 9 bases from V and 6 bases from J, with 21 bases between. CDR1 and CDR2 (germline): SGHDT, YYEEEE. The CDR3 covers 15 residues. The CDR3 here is CAIIQRGGPAGELFF. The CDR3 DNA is TGTGCCATCATTCAAAGGGGAGGACCGGCCGGGGAGCTGTTTTTT.

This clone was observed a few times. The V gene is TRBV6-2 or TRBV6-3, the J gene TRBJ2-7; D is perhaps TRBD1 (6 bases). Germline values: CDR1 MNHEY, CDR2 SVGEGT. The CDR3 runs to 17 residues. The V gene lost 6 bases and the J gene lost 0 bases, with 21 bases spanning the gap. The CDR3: CASRLSWGPANSYEQYF. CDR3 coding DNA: TGTGCCAGCAGGTTATCGTGGGGGCCGGCGAACTCCTACGAGCAGTACTTC.